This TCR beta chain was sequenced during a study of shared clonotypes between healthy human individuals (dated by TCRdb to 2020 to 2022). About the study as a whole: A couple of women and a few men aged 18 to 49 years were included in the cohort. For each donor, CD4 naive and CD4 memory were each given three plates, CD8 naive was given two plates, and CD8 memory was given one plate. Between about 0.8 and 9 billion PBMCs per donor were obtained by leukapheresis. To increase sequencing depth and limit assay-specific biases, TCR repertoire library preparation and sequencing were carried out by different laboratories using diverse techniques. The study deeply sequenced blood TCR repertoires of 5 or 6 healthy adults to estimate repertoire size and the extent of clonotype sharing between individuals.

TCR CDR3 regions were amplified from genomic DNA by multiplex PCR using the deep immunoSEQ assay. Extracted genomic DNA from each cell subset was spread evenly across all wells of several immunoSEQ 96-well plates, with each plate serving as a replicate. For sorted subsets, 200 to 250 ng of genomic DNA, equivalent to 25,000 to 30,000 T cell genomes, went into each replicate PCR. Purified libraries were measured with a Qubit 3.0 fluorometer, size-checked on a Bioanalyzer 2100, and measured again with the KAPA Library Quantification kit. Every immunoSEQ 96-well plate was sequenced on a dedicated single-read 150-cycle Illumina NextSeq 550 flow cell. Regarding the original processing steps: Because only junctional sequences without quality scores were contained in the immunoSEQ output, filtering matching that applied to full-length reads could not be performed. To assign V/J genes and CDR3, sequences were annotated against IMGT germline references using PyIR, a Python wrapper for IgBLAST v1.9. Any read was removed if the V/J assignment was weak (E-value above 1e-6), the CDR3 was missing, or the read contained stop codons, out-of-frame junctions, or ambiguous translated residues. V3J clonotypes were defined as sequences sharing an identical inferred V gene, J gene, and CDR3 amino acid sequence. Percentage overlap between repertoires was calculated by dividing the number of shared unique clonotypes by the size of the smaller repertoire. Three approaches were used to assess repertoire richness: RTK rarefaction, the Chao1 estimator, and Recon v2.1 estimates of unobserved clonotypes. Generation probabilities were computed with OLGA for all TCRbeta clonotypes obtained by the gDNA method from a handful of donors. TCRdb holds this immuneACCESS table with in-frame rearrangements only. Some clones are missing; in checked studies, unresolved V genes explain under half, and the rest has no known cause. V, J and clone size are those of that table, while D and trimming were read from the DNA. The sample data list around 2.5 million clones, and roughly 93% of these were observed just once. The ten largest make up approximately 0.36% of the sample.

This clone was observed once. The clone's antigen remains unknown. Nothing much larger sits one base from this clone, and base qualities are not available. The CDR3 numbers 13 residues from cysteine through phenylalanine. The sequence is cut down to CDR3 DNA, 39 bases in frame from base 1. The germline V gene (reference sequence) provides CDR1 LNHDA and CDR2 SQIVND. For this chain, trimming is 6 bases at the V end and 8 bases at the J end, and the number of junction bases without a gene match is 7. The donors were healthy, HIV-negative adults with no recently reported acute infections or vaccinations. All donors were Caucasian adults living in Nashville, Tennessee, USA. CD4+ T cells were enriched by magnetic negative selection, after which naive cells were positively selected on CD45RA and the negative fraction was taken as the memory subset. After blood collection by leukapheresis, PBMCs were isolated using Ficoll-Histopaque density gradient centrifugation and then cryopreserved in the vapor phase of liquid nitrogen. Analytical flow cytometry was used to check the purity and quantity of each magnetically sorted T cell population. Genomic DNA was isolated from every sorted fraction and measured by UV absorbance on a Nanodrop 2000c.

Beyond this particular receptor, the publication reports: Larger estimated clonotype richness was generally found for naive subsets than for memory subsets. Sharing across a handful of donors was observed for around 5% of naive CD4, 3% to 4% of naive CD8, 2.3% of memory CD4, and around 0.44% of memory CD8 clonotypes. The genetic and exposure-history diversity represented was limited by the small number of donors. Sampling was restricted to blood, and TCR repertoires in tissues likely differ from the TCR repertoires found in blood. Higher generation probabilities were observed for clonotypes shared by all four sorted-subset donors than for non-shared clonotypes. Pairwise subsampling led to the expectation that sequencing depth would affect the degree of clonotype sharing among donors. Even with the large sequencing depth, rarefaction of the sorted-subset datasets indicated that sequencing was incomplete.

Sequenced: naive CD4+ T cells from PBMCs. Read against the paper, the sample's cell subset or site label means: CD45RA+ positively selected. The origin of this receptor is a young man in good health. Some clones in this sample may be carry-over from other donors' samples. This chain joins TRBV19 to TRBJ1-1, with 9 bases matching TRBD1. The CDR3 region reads CASRGQGQGEAFF. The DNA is TGTGCCAGTAGGGGACAGGGCCAGGGGGAAGCTTTCTTT.